This T cell receptor (beta chain) was recorded in a study of T cells in Graves' hyperthyroidism and ophthalmopathy. Points from the study as a whole: Appearing also in blood were most of the thyroid clonotypes expanded above 0.001.

The TCR beta CDR3 regions underwent amplification using RNA transcripts as the source. Researchers ran a first-round RT-PCR on the TCR CDR3 using the HTBI primer set. MiXCR, run by TCRdb on the multiplex PCR reads, gives a single entry per CDR3 protein. The data contain a few hundred thousand distinct CDR3 sequences, 15% to 20% of them singletons. This clonotype was found many times. Antigen specificity is unknown. Patients with ophthalmopathy all had a Clinical Activity Score of at least 3, a NOSPECS grade of at least 4 and duration under 3 months. Diagnoses were established using clinical symptoms, serum thyroxine and TRAb, thyroid ultrasound and orbital computed tomography. Looked up from germline, CDR1 is SQVTM and CDR2 is ANQGSEA. The CDR3 has 12 amino acids. Trimming cost V 3 bases and J 5 bases, with 10 bases left between them.

The receptor was derived from a woman aged 40 to 55 with Graves' ophthalmopathy. The sample comprised blood. This chain uses TRBV29-1 with TRBJ2-5; D is unresolved. CDR3 nucleotide sequence: TGCAGCGTTGATCGCTCCCGGGAGACCCAGTACTTC. Protein product: CSVDRSRETQYF. The entire variable domain, with the rest obtained from reference TRBV29-1 and TRBJ2-5, is as follows: SAVISQKPSRDICQRGTSLTIQCQVDSQVTMMFWYRQQPGQSLTLIATANQGSEATYESGFVIDKFPISRPNLTFSTLTVSNMSPEDSSIYLCSVDRSRETQYFGPGTRLLVL.